The 29 T cell receptor beta chains reported below all come from one sample, sequenced in a study of blood T cell repertoires in COVID-19. Sequencing was performed with immunoSEQ multiplex PCR; in TCRdb, only in-frame clones are kept and a portion is missing. The sample lists fewer than 400,000 clones, over 70% occurring once. Sequencing was done on a sample of peripheral blood. The receptors were gathered from a man younger than 40 with active or convalescent COVID-19.

There are many counts of this clone. V and J are TRBV6-5 and TRBJ1-6; D possibly corresponds to TRBD1 (6 bases). Germline CDR1 and CDR2: MNHEY and SVGAGI. This CDR3 comprises 14 residues. The ends were cut back, 4 bases at V and 8 bases at J, with 12 bases in the middle. As DNA, the CDR3 is TGTGCCAGCAGTTGGACCCGACAGGATTCACCCCTCCACTTT. As protein: CASSWTRQDSPLHF.

The genes are TRBV7-9 and TRBJ1-1; D unresolved. Germline V gives CDR1 SEHNR, CDR2 FQNEAQ (reference sequence). This CDR3 region has 13 residues. With 5 bases removed from V and 4 bases from J, the gap between germline ends came to 11 bases. The CDR3 bases are TGTGCCAGCAGCAGAGAGGTGGGCACTGAAGCTTTCTTT. Protein sequence: CASSREVGTEAFF.

This clone has more than one count but fewer than ten. The V call is TRBV9, the J call TRBJ2-7; 13 positions match TRBD2. The CDR3 is 16 amino acids. After removal of 0 bases from V and 6 bases from J, the junction contained 6 bases not matched to a gene. From germline, CDR1 is SGDLS and CDR2 YYNGEE. CDR3 coding DNA: TGTGCCAGCAGCGTAGGACTAGCGGGAGGCTTTGGCGAGCAGTACTTC. This codes for CASSVGLAGGFGEQYF.

This clone was seen only a few times. The same CDR3 also results from other DNA sequences found in this sample. The V gene is TRBV7-9, the J gene TRBJ1-1; D may be TRBD1 (5 bases). CDR1 and CDR2 (germline): SEHNR, FQNEAQ (reference sequence). The CDR3 runs 14 residues. Trimming removed 3 bases from V and 2 bases from J, with 10 bases in between. The DNA of the CDR3 is TGTGCCAGCAGCTTCGGAGGGGCTAACACTGAAGCTTTCTTT. Residues: CASSFGGANTEAFF.

The V gene is TRBV19, the J gene TRBJ2-6; D unresolved. The CDR3 extends over 17 amino acids. Germline V gives CDR1 LNHDA, CDR2 SQIVND (reference sequence). V lost 3 bases and J 0 bases, leaving 12 bases between the germline ends. The CDR3 is CASSIYHFLSGANVLTF. The DNA of the CDR3 is TGTGCCAGTAGTATCTACCATTTTCTCTCTGGGGCCAACGTCCTGACTTTC.

The chain carries TRBV10-3 and TRBJ2-5; TRBD2 agrees at 10 bases. This CDR3 contains 14 residues. From germline, CDR1 is ENHRY and CDR2 SYGVKD. The V and J ends lost 9 bases and 1 base, in that order; junction bases with no gene match: 5. This CDR3 is CAIGTSALQETQYF. The CDR3 bases are TGTGCCATTGGGACTAGCGCACTCCAAGAGACCCAGTACTTC.

The chain's CDR3 is CASSLDQGQGRKQFF. CDR3 coding DNA: TGTGCCAGCAGCTTAGATCAAGGACAGGGTAGGAAGCAGTTCTTC. The J gene is TRBJ2-1, the V gene TRBV11-3, with TRBD1 matching over 8 bases. The CDR3 extends over 15 amino acids. V lost 0 bases and J lost 11; bases outside the gene matches: 9. Germline CDR1 is SGHNT and CDR2 is YENEEA.

The rearrangement joins TRBV5-1 to TRBJ2-1, with 8 bases lining up with TRBD2. This CDR3 has 15 residues. From germline, CDR1 is SGHRS and CDR2 YFSETQ. V gave up 3 bases and J gave up 0 bases; unmatched junction bases: 2. Here the CDR3 reads CASSSAGDSYNEQFF. The CDR3 nucleotides are TGCGCCAGCAGCTCAGCGGGGGACTCCTACAATGAGCAGTTCTTC.

CDR3 residues: CASSPWERGDLEQYF. The CDR3, as DNA: TGTGCCAGCAGCCCTTGGGAGCGGGGGGACCTAGAGCAGTACTTC. The chain links TRBV3-1 (or the pseudogene TRBV3-2) to TRBJ2-5; 9 bases agree with TRBD2. The CDR3 is made up of 15 amino acids. Germline V gene sequence: CDR1 LGHDT, CDR2 YNNKEL (reference sequence). Unmatched junction bases numbered 14, after V lost 4 bases and J lost 11 bases.

The chain is built from TRBV5-1 and TRBJ2-7; 8 bases fit TRBD1. V was pared by 7 bases and J by 3 bases, with 6 bases of the junction left unmatched. Germline loops: CDR1 SGHRS, CDR2 YFSETQ. CDR3 length: 13 residues. This CDR3 is CASGPTGGYEQYF. The CDR3 DNA sequence: TGCGCCAGCGGACCAACAGGGGGCTACGAGCAGTACTTC.

The V and J genes are TRBV3-1 (or the pseudogene TRBV3-2) and TRBJ1-2; D gene uncertain. Trimming took off 1 base at V and 7 bases at J, with 7 bases between the two ends. CDR1 and CDR2 (germline): LGHDT, YNNKEL (reference sequence). This CDR3 contains 12 residues. CDR3 sequence (DNA): TGTGCCAGCAGCCAAGGTCACGGTGGCTACACCTTC. The encoded protein is CASSQGHGGYTF.

This clone was seen a handful of times. The rearrangement joins TRBV29-1 to TRBJ2-7; TRBD1 matches at 7 bases. Germline CDR1 reads SQVTM; CDR2 reads ANQGSEA. The CDR3 spans 14 residues. V shed 4 bases, J shed 2 bases, and the junction held 8 bases outside the gene matches. CDR3: CSVVEDRPPYEQYF. CDR3 sequence (DNA): TGCAGCGTTGTAGAGGACAGGCCACCCTACGAGCAGTACTTC.

The chain links TRBV12-3 or TRBV12-4 to TRBJ1-5; D unresolved. Trimming cost V 2 bases and J 5 bases, with 7 bases left between them. The CDR3 totals 13 residues. CDR3 DNA sequence: TGTGCCAGCAGTTTAAGTGAGGATCAGCCCCAGCATTTT. This sequence encodes CASSLSEDQPQHF.

The CDR3 DNA sequence: TGTGCCAGCAGTCCGGACAGATCAAAGCAGTTCTTC. It specifies CASSPDRSKQFF. The V gene is TRBV28, the J gene TRBJ2-1; possible D gene TRBD1, 6 bases. The CDR3 length is 12 residues. Germline V gives CDR1 MDHEN, CDR2 SYDVKM. The V end was cut by 5 bases, the J end by 11 bases, with 13 bases between.

The V gene is TRBV13, the J gene TRBJ2-3; tentatively, D is TRBD2 (6 bases). The CDR3 extends over 16 amino acids. V lost 1 base and J 0 bases, leaving 11 bases between the germline ends. Germline V gene lookup returns CDR1 PRHDT and CDR2 FYEKMQ (reference sequence). The CDR3 reads CASSLESGLSTDTQYF. The CDR3 DNA is TGTGCCAGCAGCTTAGAGAGCGGGCTTAGCACAGATACGCAGTATTTT.

This clone was recorded once. V gene TRBV14 combines with J gene TRBJ2-5; 9 positions agree with TRBD2. This CDR3 comprises 16 residues. Germline values: CDR1 SGHDN, CDR2 FVKESK. V lost 3 bases to trimming and J lost 4 bases; unmatched junction nucleotides: 9. This CDR3 is CASSHRRREGRETQYF. The CDR3 DNA reads as TGTGCCAGCAGCCACCGACGGCGGGAGGGCCGAGAGACCCAGTACTTC.

This clone was seen many times. The V call is TRBV16, the J call TRBJ1-2; possible D gene TRBD1, 6 bases. The CDR3 extends over 16 amino acids. Germline V gives CDR1 KGHSY, CDR2 FQNENV. Deletions cut 3 bases from V and 0 bases from J, with 14 bases between. The DNA of the CDR3 is TGTGCCAGCAGCCATCTCCAGGGGAGAACTAACTATGGCTACACCTTC. This gives the protein CASSHLQGRTNYGYTF.

The chain is built from TRBV27 and TRBJ1-1; a possible D gene is TRBD1 (6 bases). The V end was cut by 0 bases, the J end by 2 bases, with 16 bases between. Germline CDR1 reads MNHEY; CDR2 reads SMNVEV (reference sequence). CDR3 size: 17 residues. The CDR3 is CASSLSVGQRINTEAFF. CDR3 DNA sequence: TGTGCCAGCAGTTTATCGGTCGGACAGAGGATTAACACTGAAGCTTTCTTT.

The chain uses TRBV15 and TRBJ2-6, with TRBD2 matching 8 bases. Trimming took 8 bases from V and 0 from J; bases not matched to a gene: 6. This CDR3 is built from 16 residues. Germline V lookup: CDR1 LNHNV, CDR2 YYDKDF (reference sequence). Written as DNA, the CDR3 is TGTGCCACCGGTCGGGGGGGCGCCTCTGGGGCCAACGTCCTGACTTTC. Translated: CATGRGGASGANVLTF.

This clone was found once. The chain employs TRBV19 and TRBJ2-1, with 12 bases matching TRBD2. The V and J ends lost 9 bases and 1 base, in that order; junction bases with no gene match: 7. Germline CDR1 LNHDA, CDR2 SQIVND (reference sequence). CDR3 length equals 16 residues. CDR3: CASKTSGGGSYNEQFF. The CDR3 bases are TGTGCCAGCAAGACTAGCGGGGGAGGATCCTACAATGAGCAGTTCTTC.

The V call is TRBV30, the J call TRBJ2-3; D may be TRBD1 or TRBD2 (7 bases each). Per the germline V gene, CDR1 is GTSNPN and CDR2 is SVGIG (reference sequence). There are 13 residues in the CDR3. Deletions cut 8 bases from V and 11 bases from J, with 23 bases between. The CDR3 nucleotides read TGTGCCGGGGGGGAGGGGGCGGTCGACCGGCAGTATTTT. Translation: CAGGEGAVDRQYF.

V is TRBV6-5 and J is TRBJ2-2; a weak D match, TRBD1 (7 bases). This CDR3 is built from 14 residues. Deletions cut 8 bases from V and 4 bases from J, with 14 bases between. Germline-derived CDR1 and CDR2 are MNHEY and SVGAGI. CDR3 region: CASGRQGGTGELFF. In nucleotides, the CDR3 is TGTGCCAGCGGAAGACAGGGAGGCACCGGGGAGCTGTTTTTT.

The chain has TRBV7-3 and TRBJ2-3; 11 bases fit TRBD2. Germline assignment: CDR1 SGHTA and CDR2 FQGTGA. CDR3 length equals 14 residues. Trimming cost V 4 bases and J 6 bases; bases outside gene matches: 3. DNA of the CDR3: TGTGCCAGCAGCTCGCGGACTAGCGGGGATACGCAGTATTTT. This translates into CASSSRTSGDTQYF.

The J gene is TRBJ1-1, the V gene TRBV28; possible D gene TRBD1, 5 bases. Germline-derived CDR1 and CDR2 are MDHEN and SYDVKM. The CDR3 is 13 amino acids. Trimming removed 6 bases at V and 7 bases at J, with 15 bases between. The CDR3 nucleotides read TGTGCCAGCAGGCTACGACAGCCAAGTGAAGCTTTCTTT. Its translation: CASRLRQPSEAFF.

This clone was observed a few times. The genes are TRBV7-9 and TRBJ2-7, with 7 bases identical to TRBD1. This CDR3 is built from 14 residues. From germline, CDR1 is SEHNR and CDR2 FQNEAQ (reference sequence). V shed 5 bases, J shed 3 bases, and the junction held 7 bases outside the gene matches. CDR3 sequence (DNA): TGTGCCAGCAGCCTGTCACAGGGGTACTACGAGCAGTACTTC. Translated, it gives CASSLSQGYYEQYF.

This rearrangement joins TRBV30 to TRBJ2-2; maybe TRBD1 (6 bases). Trimming removed 2 bases at V and 4 bases at J, with 11 bases between. Germline values: CDR1 GTSNPN, CDR2 SVGIG (reference sequence). The CDR3 totals 14 residues. CDR3 sequence (DNA): TGTGCCTGGAGTCCACAGGGAGCCACCGGGGAGCTGTTTTTT. It specifies CAWSPQGATGELFF.

The table lists this clone with a count of one. The chain carries TRBV6-5 and TRBJ2-7; D is perhaps TRBD1 (6 bases). The germline CDR1 and CDR2 sequences are MNHEY and SVGAGI. This CDR3 comprises 14 residues. V lost 6 bases, J lost 6 bases, and 18 bases lay in between. CDR3 region: CASSQPGHYPEQYF. The CDR3 DNA reads as TGTGCCAGCAGCCAACCGGGACATTATCCCGAGCAGTACTTC.

The chain recombines TRBV5-4 with TRBJ2-5; D not resolved. Germline V gene sequence: CDR1 SGHNT, CDR2 YYREEE (reference sequence). The V gene lost 4 bases and the J gene lost 2 bases, with 15 bases spanning the gap. This CDR3 has 15 residues. The CDR3 reads CASSHAGEAQETQYF. CDR3 in DNA: TGTGCCAGCAGCCACGCAGGCGAAGCTCAAGAGACCCAGTACTTC.

V usage is TRBV29-1 and J usage is TRBJ2-7; tentative D call: TRBD1 (6 bases). V lost 6 bases to trimming and J lost 4 bases, with 13 bases between them. This CDR3 is built from 12 residues. Germline loops: CDR1 SQVTM, CDR2 ANQGSEA. This CDR3 reads CSVGTQNYEQYF. CDR3 sequence (DNA): TGCAGCGTCGGGACACAGAATTACGAGCAGTACTTC.